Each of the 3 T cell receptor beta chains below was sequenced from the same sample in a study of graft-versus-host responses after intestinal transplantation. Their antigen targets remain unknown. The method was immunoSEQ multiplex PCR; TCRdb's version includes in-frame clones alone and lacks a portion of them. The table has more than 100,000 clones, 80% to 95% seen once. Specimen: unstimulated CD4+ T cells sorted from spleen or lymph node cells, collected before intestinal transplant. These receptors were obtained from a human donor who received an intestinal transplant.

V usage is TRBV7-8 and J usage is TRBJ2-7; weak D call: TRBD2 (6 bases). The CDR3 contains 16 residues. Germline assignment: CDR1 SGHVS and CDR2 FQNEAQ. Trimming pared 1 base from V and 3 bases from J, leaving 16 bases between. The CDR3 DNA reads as TGTGCCAGCAGCTTAGTCCCGGCGGGAACCATCTACGAGCAGTACTTC. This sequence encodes CASSLVPAGTIYEQYF.

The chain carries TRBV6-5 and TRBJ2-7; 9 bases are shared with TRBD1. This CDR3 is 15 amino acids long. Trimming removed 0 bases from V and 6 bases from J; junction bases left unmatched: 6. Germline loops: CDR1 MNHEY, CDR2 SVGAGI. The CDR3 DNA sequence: TGTGCCAGCAGTTACTCGGACAGGGGATTTCCCGAGCAGTACTTC. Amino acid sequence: CASSYSDRGFPEQYF.

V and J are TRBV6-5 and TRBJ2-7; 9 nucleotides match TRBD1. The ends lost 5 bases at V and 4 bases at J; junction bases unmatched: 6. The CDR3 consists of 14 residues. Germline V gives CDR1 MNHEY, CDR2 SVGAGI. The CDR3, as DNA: TGTGCCAGCAGTCCCGGGACAGGGAGGTACGAGCAGTACTTC. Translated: CASSPGTGRYEQYF.